The 7 T cell receptor beta chains below come from one sample, sequenced in a study of blood T cell repertoires in COVID-19. Clones were sequenced by immunoSEQ multiplex PCR, and TCRdb holds only the in-frame ones, with some missing. The table records nearly 350,000 clones, approximately 82% of them present only once. What was sequenced was peripheral blood. Source of these receptors: a man under 40 with active or convalescent COVID-19.

The chain carries TRBV4-1 and TRBJ2-7; a possible D gene is TRBD2 (6 bases). CDR1 and CDR2 from the germline V gene are MGHRA and YSYEKL. The CDR3 covers 14 residues. V was cut by 4 bases and J by 7 bases, with 17 bases left in between. The CDR3 DNA reads as TGCGCCAGCAGCCCAGAAGGGGCGCGGGGAGAGCAGTACTTC. Translated: CASSPEGARGEQYF.

In DNA, the CDR3 is TGCGCCAGCAGCTTGGGGACAGGGATGCACAATGAGCAGTTCTTC. Protein product: CASSLGTGMHNEQFF. The rearrangement uses TRBV5-1 and TRBJ2-1, with TRBD1 identical over 8 bases. CDR1 is SGHRS and CDR2 is YFSETQ in the germline V gene. The V and J ends lost 0 bases and 5 bases, in that order; junction bases with no gene match: 4. The CDR3 extends over 15 amino acids.

The sample holds a few counts of this clone. The chain joins TRBV6-4 to TRBJ1-5; 9 bases fit TRBD1. The CDR3 length is 15 residues. Trimming removed 5 bases from V and 3 bases from J; junction bases left unmatched: 5. Germline CDR1 reads MRHNA; CDR2 reads SNTAGT. The CDR3 nucleotides are TGTGCCAGCAGTCACAGGGGGCCGGACAATCAGCCCCAGCATTTT. This translates into CASSHRGPDNQPQHF.

This clone was seen a single time. V and J are TRBV5-1 and TRBJ2-7; D ambiguous. The germline V gene encodes CDR1 SGHRS and CDR2 YFSETQ. CDR3 length: 13 residues. V was pared by 0 bases and J by 2 bases, with 6 bases between. Written as DNA, the CDR3 is TGCGCCAGCAGCTTGGCAGATACCTACGAGCAGTACTTC. Protein: CASSLADTYEQYF.

The V gene is TRBV3-1 (or the pseudogene TRBV3-2), the J gene TRBJ1-2; D call uncertain. The CDR3 loop spans 14 amino acids. CDR1 and CDR2 (germline): LGHDT, YNNKEL (reference sequence). V was clipped by 1 base and J by 8 bases, with 14 bases between them. CDR3 in DNA: TGTGCCAGCAGCCAAGGGTCCGGCCTCGGGGGCTACACCTTC. It encodes CASSQGSGLGGYTF.

The V and J genes are TRBV27 and TRBJ2-1, with TRBD2 matching 9 bases. CDR3 length: 18 amino acids. The ends lost 6 bases at V and 3 bases at J; junction bases unmatched: 15. Germline lookup yields CDR1 MNHEY and CDR2 SMNVEV (reference sequence). CDR3 DNA: TGTGCCAGCAGCGACGTGGGGAGCGGGGGGCTCGGCTACAATGAGCAGTTCTTC. This gives the protein CASSDVGSGGLGYNEQFF.

CDR3 region: CASSPLGQFSGEQYF. DNA for the CDR3: TGTGCCAGCTCACCTCTAGGACAGTTTTCGGGCGAGCAGTACTTC. V gene TRBV18 combines with J gene TRBJ2-7; D perhaps matches TRBD1 (6 bases). The CDR3 extends over 15 amino acids. The germline V gene encodes CDR1 KGHSH and CDR2 LQKENI. Trimming pared 3 bases from V and 6 bases from J, leaving 18 bases between.